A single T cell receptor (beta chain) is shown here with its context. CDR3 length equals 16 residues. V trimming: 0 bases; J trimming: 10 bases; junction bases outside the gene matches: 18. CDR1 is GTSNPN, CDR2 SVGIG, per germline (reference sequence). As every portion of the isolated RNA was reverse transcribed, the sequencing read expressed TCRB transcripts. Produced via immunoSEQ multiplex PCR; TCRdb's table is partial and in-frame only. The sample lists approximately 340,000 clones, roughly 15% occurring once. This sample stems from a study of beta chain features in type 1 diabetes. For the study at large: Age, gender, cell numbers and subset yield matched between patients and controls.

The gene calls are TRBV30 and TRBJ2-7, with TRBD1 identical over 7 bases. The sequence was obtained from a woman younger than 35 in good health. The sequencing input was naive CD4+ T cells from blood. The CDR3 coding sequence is TGTGCCTGGAGTGTATATATAGGGGGCCTTACCACCGCACAGTACTTC. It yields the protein CAWSVYIGGLTTAQYF.